At least ten counts were recorded for the clone carrying this T cell receptor beta chain. The sample is drawn from a study of T cells in Graves' hyperthyroidism and ophthalmopathy. Regions amplified from RNA transcripts were the TCR beta CDR3 regions. Using the HTBI primer set, a first-round RT-PCR was run on the TCR CDR3. Each CDR3 protein is one row after TCRdb ran MiXCR on the multiplex PCR reads. The sample contains hundreds of thousands of distinct CDR3 sequences, approximately 15% of which appear only once. There are 13 residues in the CDR3. The germline V gene encodes CDR1 MNHEY and CDR2 SMNVEV (reference sequence). Losses at the gene ends were 6 bases for V and 3 bases for J; bases not matched to a gene: 4.

The sequenced sample was blood. The chain employs TRBV27 and TRBJ1-1; 7 bases match TRBD1. The sequence was obtained from a young woman with Graves' hyperthyroidism. CDR3 nucleotide sequence: TGTGCCAGCAGCCGGACAGGTTACACTGAAGCTTTCTTT. Translating gives CASSRTGYTEAFF.